Sequencing of this T cell receptor beta chain was carried out in a study of sequential checkpoint blockade in melanoma. TCRdb's copy holds only in-frame clones and misses some; the assay was immunoSEQ multiplex PCR. The repertoire holds roughly 2,800 clones, with 18% as singletons. This clone qualifies as large. Its target is not known. The CDR3 is made up of 14 amino acids. V gave up 5 bases and J gave up 4 bases; unmatched junction bases: 7. Germline CDR1 MGHRA, CDR2 YSYEKL. Study outcomes and limitations: Rising tumor T-cell fraction and clonality meant about 30 times likelier benefit.

The sample's treatment: randomized to nivolumab then ipilimumab (arm A) or the reverse (arm B). The receptor's source is a human donor with melanoma. The sample consisted of tumor tissue (inferred from file names), taken from a patient given nivolumab and ipilimumab in sequence. V gene TRBV4-1 combines with J gene TRBJ2-7; 8 bases line up with TRBD1. In DNA form, the CDR3 reads TGCGCCAGCAGCAATACCGGACAGGGTTACGAGCAGTACTTC. Translation gives CASSNTGQGYEQYF.